The clone carrying this T cell receptor beta chain was seen a few times. Its antigen is still unknown. V was pared by 3 bases and J by 6 bases, with 17 bases between. Germline CDR1 reads SEHNR; CDR2 reads FQNEAQ (reference sequence). The CDR3 totals 16 residues. These data are taken from a study of blood T cells in healthy people across ages. Findings and caveats of the study: Long-lived donors carried more naive CD4+ cells and greater diversity than aged donors.

Combining a sample-barcoded 5' primer with a J-beta primer mix, a second PCR ran for 7 to 11 cycles. TCRdb reanalysed the 5' RACE reads using MiXCR and keeps one entry per CDR3 protein. Of 550,000 to 600,000 distinct CDR3 sequences in the sample, about 26% were seen once. The sequencing sample was made of blood. The rearrangement joins TRBV7-9 to TRBJ1-4, with a weak D call TRBD1 (5 bases). The sequence was collected from a woman aged 70-85 years in good health. The CDR3 sequence: CASSFRPGPHDEKLFF. CDR3 sequence (DNA): TGTGCCAGCAGCTTTAGGCCGGGGCCCCACGATGAAAAACTGTTTTTT. Filled out from reference TRBV7-9 and TRBJ1-4, the complete variable domain reads DTGVSQNPRHKITKRGQNVTFRCDPISEHNRLYWYRQTLGQGPEFLTYFQNEAQLEKSRLLSDRFSAERPKGSFSTLEIQRTEQGDSAMYLCASSFRPGPHDEKLFFGSGTQLSVL.